Following are 9 T cell receptor beta chains from one sample sequenced in a study of shared clonotypes between healthy human individuals. Only in-frame clones appear in the TCRdb table, and some are missing; sequencing was by immunoSEQ multiplex PCR. The repertoire consists of fewer than 3 million clones, with roughly 92% occurring once and the leading ten covering 0.37%. Sample: naive CD4+ T cells from PBMCs. Subset meaning: CD45RA+ positively selected. The receptors shown here come from a man between 18 and 35 years old in good health. Some clones in this sample may be carry-over from other donors' samples.

This chain links TRBV7-3 with TRBJ2-2; D is uncertain. Germline V CDR1 and CDR2: SGHTA, FQGTGA. The V end lost 5 bases, the J end lost 3 bases, and 4 bases lay between the germline ends. This CDR3 comprises 12 residues. Written as DNA, the CDR3 is TGTGCCAGCAGCCCCTACACCGGGGAGCTGTTTTTT. Translation: CASSPYTGELFF.

V usage is TRBV28 and J usage is TRBJ1-2; 8 nucleotides line up with TRBD1. Germline trimming cut 3 bases from V and 8 bases from J; bases unmatched to any gene: 8. Germline CDR1 reads MDHEN; CDR2 reads SYDVKM. The CDR3 contains 14 residues. CDR3 in amino acids: CASSLSTGVGGYTF. In nucleotides, the CDR3 is TGTGCCAGCAGTTTGTCGACAGGGGTAGGAGGCTACACCTTC.

The chain links TRBV2 to TRBJ1-1; a possible D gene is TRBD1 (5 bases). CDR1 is SNHLY, CDR2 FYNNEI, per germline. CDR3 size: 15 residues. Between the trimmed V and J ends, which lost 2 bases and 5 bases, there was a span of 15 bases. The CDR3 sequence: CASSEWGLQGTEAFF. The CDR3 region has the DNA TGTGCCAGCAGTGAATGGGGACTCCAAGGGACTGAAGCTTTCTTT.

This clone was seen a handful of times. The sample carries other DNA sequences with the same CDR3. The rearrangement uses TRBV9 and TRBJ1-1; unclear D gene. The CDR3 covers 13 residues. Germline assignment: CDR1 SGDLS and CDR2 YYNGEE. V gave up 0 bases and J gave up 4 bases, with 7 bases separating them. CDR3 residues: CASSVGVGTEAFF. CDR3 in DNA: TGTGCCAGCAGCGTAGGGGTGGGCACTGAAGCTTTCTTT.

The V gene is TRBV15, the J gene TRBJ2-1; 11 nucleotides align to TRBD2. Losses at the gene ends were 4 bases for V and 3 bases for J; bases not matched to a gene: 14. CDR3 size: 19 residues. Germline loops: CDR1 LNHNV, CDR2 YYDKDF (reference sequence). This chain's CDR3 is CATSTTRDVGTSGYNEQFF. The CDR3 DNA follows: TGTGCCACCAGCACCACCAGGGATGTAGGGACTAGCGGCTACAATGAGCAGTTCTTC.

J is TRBJ1-1 and V is TRBV6-5; D call uncertain. The V gene's germline CDR1 is MNHEY and CDR2 SVGAGI. The V end lost 0 bases, the J end lost 4 bases, and 12 bases lay between the germline ends. The CDR3 runs 15 residues. The CDR3: CASSYSKGKATEAFF. For the CDR3, the DNA is TGTGCCAGCAGTTACTCTAAAGGGAAGGCCACTGAAGCTTTCTTT.

V and J are TRBV6-1 and TRBJ2-3; D not resolved. The CDR3 has 16 amino acids. The germline CDR1 and CDR2 sequences are MNHNS and SASEGT. Trimming pared 4 bases from V and 3 bases from J, leaving 17 bases between. CDR3 nucleotides: TGTGCCAGCAGTGGACGTCCCGTAATCCTGACAGATACGCAGTATTTT. Translating gives CASSGRPVILTDTQYF.

This chain connects TRBV7-9 to TRBJ2-3; 7 bases agree with TRBD2. Germline CDR1 SEHNR, CDR2 FQNEAQ (reference sequence). This CDR3 contains 15 residues. Unmatched junction bases numbered 16, after V lost 8 bases and J lost 8 bases. The CDR3 is CASRSRLAARLTQYF. CDR3 DNA: TGTGCCAGCCGGTCTAGGCTAGCGGCAAGGCTTACGCAGTATTTT.

Points on this clone: This sample includes further DNA sequences coding for the same CDR3. The CDR3 DNA follows: TGTGCCAGCAGCTGGGGACTAGCGGGGTCCTACGAGCAGTACTTC. It codes for CASSWGLAGSYEQYF. The J gene is TRBJ2-7, the V gene TRBV5-6; 13 nucleotides match TRBD2. V lost 3 bases, J lost 1 base, and 1 base stayed unmatched. The CDR3 has 15 residues. Germline V lookup: CDR1 SGHDT, CDR2 YYEEEE.